This T cell receptor beta chain was documented in a study of T cells in Graves' hyperthyroidism and ophthalmopathy. In its sample, this clonotype was seen many times. The antigen remains undetermined. Amplified TCR beta CDR3 regions derived from RNA transcripts. A first-round RT-PCR of the TCR CDR3 used the HTBI primer set. TCRdb itself ran the multiplex PCR reads through MiXCR, one entry per CDR3 protein. The sample lists about 290,000 distinct CDR3 sequences; roughly 20% were seen once. CDR3 length equals 16 residues. Germline loops: CDR1 GTSNPN, CDR2 SVGIG (reference sequence). Trimming cost V 3 bases and J 5 bases, with 20 bases left between them. General study results and limits: A model using 13 V-J features told ophthalmopathy apart from stable hyperthyroidism.

The sample was blood. The sequence derives from a man between 50 and 59 years old with Graves' ophthalmopathy. V usage is TRBV30 and J usage is TRBJ2-1, with D unclear. This chain's CDR3 is CAWRTRGQYVNNEQFF. CDR3 DNA sequence: TGTGCCTGGAGGACTCGTGGGCAGTATGTGAACAATGAGCAGTTCTTC.